The following is a TCR beta chain sequence with its context. Germline V lookup: CDR1 LGHNA, CDR2 YSLEER. The trim removed 6 bases at V and 1 base at J, leaving 5 bases unmatched. This CDR3 comprises 16 residues. The sample comes from a study of blood T cells in healthy people across ages. A sample-barcoded 5' primer and a J-beta primer mix were used in a second PCR of roughly 7 to 12 cycles. TCRdb fed the 5' RACE reads into MiXCR, producing one record per CDR3 protein. The sample holds roughly 560,000 distinct CDR3 sequences, around 24% seen once. The data were also submitted as part of a second study, on T cells of mothers and their children. That source adds: Three mothers and their six children, all healthy Caucasians, donated.

What was sequenced was blood. The sequence was obtained from a boy between 10 and 17 years old in good health. This chain joins TRBV4-3 and TRBJ2-2; 10 nucleotides agree with TRBD1. The CDR3 nucleotides are TGCGCCAGCAGGCGGACAGGGGGATTGAACACCGGGGAGCTGTTTTTT. It is translated as CASRRTGGLNTGELFF.